This T cell receptor beta chain was observed in a study of T cells in Graves' hyperthyroidism and ophthalmopathy (dated by TCRdb to the late 2010s). Some background on the complete study: Peripheral blood samples were taken at the time of initial diagnosis, prior to any treatment. A discovery cohort of about 96 patients, approximately 45 with Graves' ophthalmopathy and about 58 with stable Graves' hyperthyroidism, was used to find distinguishing TCR V-J signatures. Whether ophthalmopathy could be predicted prospectively was tested in an independent validation cohort made up of approximately 19 hyperthyroidism patients plus 17 patients who later progressed to ophthalmopathy. The 95 to 100 discovery patients were randomly divided into training and test sets at a 7:3 ratio. Thyroid tissue and blood T-cell repertoires from several Graves' hyperthyroidism patients were also compared in the study. After blood sampling, hyperthyroidism patients were treated with methimazole at a starting dose of 30 mg daily, and ophthalmopathy patients were treated with high-dose intravenous methylprednisolone. The paper reports TCR Vbeta CDR3 sequencing of roughly 140 peripheral blood samples: around 45 ophthalmopathy, fewer than 85 hyperthyroidism and some 17 progressor patients. General study outcomes and caveats: Blood samples also contained most of the expanded thyroid clonotypes (frequency above 0.001), which suggests that blood repertoires may reflect thyroid immune responses. A 13 V-J signature model separated ophthalmopathy from stable hyperthyroidism, with around 91% sensitivity and just under 84% specificity in cross-validation and 80%/75% in testing. Sample size was not statistically predetermined, and blinding of investigators to group allocation was not performed. During validation, the model predicted progression to ophthalmopathy a median of around six months ahead of onset, with roughly 65% sensitivity and less than 85% specificity.

Graves' hyperthyroidism was defined as stable when no progression to ophthalmopathy occurred over 18 months of follow-up. Hyperthyroidism patients were newly diagnosed, with disease duration under 2 months, and aged 18 to 65 years. Any patient with an uncontrolled infection, another autoimmune disease, pregnancy or lactation was excluded. Diagnoses relied on clinical symptoms, serum thyroxine and TRAb, thyroid ultrasound and orbital computed tomography. PBMCs were isolated from 10 ml of fresh peripheral blood by Ficoll-Paque density gradient centrifugation. Trizol reagent was used to extract total RNA, and RNA quality was then checked on an Agilent 2100 Bioanalyzer. The TCR beta CDR3 regions were amplified from RNA transcripts. For the first round of RT-PCR on the TCR CDR3, the HTBI primer set was used together with the Qiagen OneStep RT-PCR kit. A second multiplex PCR round built the libraries, followed by size selection and purification. Paired-end sequencing of the libraries was performed with 100 bp reads on an Illumina HiSeq2000. In the paper's pipeline: SOAPnuke was used to process the raw data, removing reads that contained adapters or uncalled bases, had a mean Phred below 15, or lacked an exact match to the constant primer or identifier. High-quality paired reads were merged with COPE v1.2.5, and unique nucleotide sequences were defined as clonotypes. Clonotypes were aligned to IMGT TRBV, TRBD and TRBJ reference segments using MiTCR v1.1. Only V-J combinations with frequency above 0.0001, covering 99% to 99.2% of repertoires, were analysed. A TCS score was defined as the ratio of F50 (clonal expansion) to E x V (chaos), with BLOSUM62-based TCRdist applied between CDR3 peptides within each V-J. Welch's t-statistics and random forest reduced 500 to 650 V-J features to some 14, which were used in a naive Bayes classifier (R e1071). TCRdb itself trimmed the public reads at Q25 with fastp, ran MiXCR and retained productive beta chains. Rows with one shared CDR3 protein collapse into an entry with the most common genes and DNA. It is TCRdb's table, rather than the study itself, that gives the V and J calls and clone size. The sample table records about 560,000 distinct CDR3 sequences; approximately 15% of these occur just once. About 17% of the sample is held by the ten biggest clonotypes.

Comments on this clonotype: Its recognized antigen is unknown. Germline is not matched at one junction end, which may reflect a read error.

The CDR3 sequence holds 14 residues, the cysteine and phenylalanine included. Solely the CDR3 DNA is kept, with 42 bases framed from the first base. The germline V gene encodes CDR1 SGHNT and CDR2 YENEEA. The sequencing sample was made of blood. The receptor was isolated from a woman between 18 and 30 years old with Graves' hyperthyroidism. The V and J segments used are TRBV11-3 and TRBJ2-1, with no D gene named confidently. The base sequence is TGCGCCAGCAGCCAAGGTTCCCCTTACAATGAGCAGTTCTTC. This encodes CASSQGSPYNEQFF.